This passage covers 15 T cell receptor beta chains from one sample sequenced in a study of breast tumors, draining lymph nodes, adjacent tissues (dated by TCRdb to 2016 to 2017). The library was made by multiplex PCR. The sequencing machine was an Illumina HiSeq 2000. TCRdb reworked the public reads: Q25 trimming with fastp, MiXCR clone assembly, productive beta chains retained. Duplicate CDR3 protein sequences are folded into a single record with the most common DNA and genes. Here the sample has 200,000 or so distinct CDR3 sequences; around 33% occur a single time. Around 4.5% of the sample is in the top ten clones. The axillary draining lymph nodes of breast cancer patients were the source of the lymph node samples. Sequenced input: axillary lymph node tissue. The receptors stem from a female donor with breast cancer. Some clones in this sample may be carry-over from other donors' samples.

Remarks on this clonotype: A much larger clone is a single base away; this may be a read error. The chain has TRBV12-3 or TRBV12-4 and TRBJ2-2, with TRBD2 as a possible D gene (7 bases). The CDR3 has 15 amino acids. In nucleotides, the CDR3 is TGTGCCAGCAGTTACTCCCGCGGGGGCACCGGGGGGCTGTTTTTT. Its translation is CASSYSRGGTGGLFF.

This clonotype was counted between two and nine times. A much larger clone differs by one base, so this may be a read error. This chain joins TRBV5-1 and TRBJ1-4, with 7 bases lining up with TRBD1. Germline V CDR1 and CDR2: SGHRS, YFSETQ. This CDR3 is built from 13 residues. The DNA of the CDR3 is TGCGCCAGCAGCCTCACCAGGGGGGAAAACCTGTTTTTT. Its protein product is CASSLTRGENLFF.

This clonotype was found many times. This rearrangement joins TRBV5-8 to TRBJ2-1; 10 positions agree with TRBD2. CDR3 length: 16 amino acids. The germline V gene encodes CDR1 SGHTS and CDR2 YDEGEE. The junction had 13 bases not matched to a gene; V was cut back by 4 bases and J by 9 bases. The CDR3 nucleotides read TGTGCCAGCAGCCTAAAAGCGGGAGGGCCGGGTAGTGAGCAGTTCTTC. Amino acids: CASSLKAGGPGSEQFF.

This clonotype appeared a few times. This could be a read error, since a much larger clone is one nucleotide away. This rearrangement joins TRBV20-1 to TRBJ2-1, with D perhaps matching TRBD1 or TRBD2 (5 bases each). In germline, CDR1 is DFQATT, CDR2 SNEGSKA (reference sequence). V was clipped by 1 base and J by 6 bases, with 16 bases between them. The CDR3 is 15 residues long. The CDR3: CSARGVGTPSNEQFF. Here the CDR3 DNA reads TGCAGTGCTAGAGGAGTAGGGACCCCCTCCAATGAGCAGTTCTTC.

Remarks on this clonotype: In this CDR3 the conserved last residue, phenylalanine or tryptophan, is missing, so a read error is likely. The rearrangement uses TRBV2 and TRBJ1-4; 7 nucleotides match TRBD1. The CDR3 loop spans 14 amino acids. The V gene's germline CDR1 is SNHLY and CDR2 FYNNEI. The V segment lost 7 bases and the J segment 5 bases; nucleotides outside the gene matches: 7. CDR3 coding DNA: TGTGCCAGCACTTTGACAGGGACCAATGAAAAACTGTTTTCT. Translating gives CASTLTGTNEKLFS.

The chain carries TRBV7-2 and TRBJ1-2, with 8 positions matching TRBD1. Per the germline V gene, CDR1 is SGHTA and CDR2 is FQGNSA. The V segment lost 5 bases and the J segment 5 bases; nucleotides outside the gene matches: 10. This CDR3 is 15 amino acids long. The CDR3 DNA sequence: TGTGCCAGCAGCCCGGGACAGGTTTCAGAATATGGCTACACCTTC. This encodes CASSPGQVSEYGYTF.

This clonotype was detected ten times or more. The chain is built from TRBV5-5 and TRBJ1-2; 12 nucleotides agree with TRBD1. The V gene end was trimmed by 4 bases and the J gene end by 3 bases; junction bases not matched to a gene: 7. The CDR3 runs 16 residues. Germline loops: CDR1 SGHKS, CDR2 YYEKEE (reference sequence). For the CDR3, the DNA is TGTGCCAGCAGCCCGGGACAGGGGGCGCGGGACTATGGCTACACCTTC. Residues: CASSPGQGARDYGYTF.

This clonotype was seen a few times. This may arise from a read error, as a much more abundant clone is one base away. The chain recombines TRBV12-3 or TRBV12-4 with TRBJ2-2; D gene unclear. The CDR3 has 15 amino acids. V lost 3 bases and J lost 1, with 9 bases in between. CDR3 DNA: TGTGCCAGCAGTTTCGTCGGGCTGAACACCGGGGAGCTGTTTTTT. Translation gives CASSFVGLNTGELFF.

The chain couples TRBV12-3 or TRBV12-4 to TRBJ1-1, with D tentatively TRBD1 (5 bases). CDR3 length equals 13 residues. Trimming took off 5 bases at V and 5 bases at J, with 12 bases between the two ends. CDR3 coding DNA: TGTGCCAGCAGTCTGACGGGGGAAACTGAAGCTTTCTTT. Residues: CASSLTGETEAFF.

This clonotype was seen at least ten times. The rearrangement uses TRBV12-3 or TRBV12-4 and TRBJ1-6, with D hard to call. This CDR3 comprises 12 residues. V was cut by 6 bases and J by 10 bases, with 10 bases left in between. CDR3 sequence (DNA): TGTGCCAGCAGCTTTACAAACTCACCCCTCCACTTT. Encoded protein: CASSFTNSPLHF.

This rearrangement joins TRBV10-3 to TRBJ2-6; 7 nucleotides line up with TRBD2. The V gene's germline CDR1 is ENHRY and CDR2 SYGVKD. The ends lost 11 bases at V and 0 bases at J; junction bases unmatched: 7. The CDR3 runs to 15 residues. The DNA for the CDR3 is TGTGCCCCGACGGGAGGACGCTCTGGGGCCAACGTCCTGACTTTC. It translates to CAPTGGRSGANVLTF.

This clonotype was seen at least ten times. The CDR3 DNA is TGCAGTGCTAGAGCGTCTAATGGTAGAGTTAATGAAAAACTGTTTTTT. It translates to CSARASNGRVNEKLFF. The V and J genes are TRBV20-1 and TRBJ1-4; D not resolved. This CDR3 is built from 16 residues. The germline V gene has CDR1 DFQATT and CDR2 SNEGSKA (reference sequence). Trimming pared 1 base from V and 4 bases from J, leaving 16 bases between.

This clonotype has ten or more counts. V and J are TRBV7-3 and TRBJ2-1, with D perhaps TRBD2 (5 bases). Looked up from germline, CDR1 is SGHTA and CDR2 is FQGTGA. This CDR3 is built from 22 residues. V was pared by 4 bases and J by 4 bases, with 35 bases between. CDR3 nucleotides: TGTGCCAGCAGCTCTAACCACGAGACTATCATCGGCGTCAACCCAAGTTACAATGAGCAGTTCTTC. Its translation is CASSSNHETIIGVNPSYNEQFF. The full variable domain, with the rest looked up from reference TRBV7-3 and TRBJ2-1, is GAGVSQTPSNKVTEKGKYVELRCDPISGHTALYWYRQSLGQGPEFLIYFQGTGAADDSGLPNDRFFAVRPEGSVSTLKIQRTERGDSAVYLCASSSNHETIIGVNPSYNEQFFGPGTRLTVL.

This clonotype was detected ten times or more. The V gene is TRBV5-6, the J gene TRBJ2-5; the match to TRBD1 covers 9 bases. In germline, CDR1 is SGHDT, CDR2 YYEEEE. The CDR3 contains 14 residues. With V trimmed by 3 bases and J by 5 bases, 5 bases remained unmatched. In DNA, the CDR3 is TGTGCCAGCAGCTCCAGGACAGGGGTGGAGACCCAGTACTTC. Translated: CASSSRTGVETQYF.

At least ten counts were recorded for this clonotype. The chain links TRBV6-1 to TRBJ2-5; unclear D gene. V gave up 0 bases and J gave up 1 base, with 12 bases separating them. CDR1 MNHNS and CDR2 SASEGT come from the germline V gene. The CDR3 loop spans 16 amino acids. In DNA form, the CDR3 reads TGTGCCAGCAGTGAAGCGCTTCGCCCAGGCCAAGAGACCCAGTACTTC. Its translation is CASSEALRPGQETQYF.